The source of this T cell receptor (beta chain) is a study of cytomegalovirus exposure and HLA in healthy donors. The PCR contained 60 Vbeta and 13 Jbeta primers. The method was immunoSEQ multiplex PCR; TCRdb's version includes in-frame clones alone and lacks a portion of them. This table holds roughly 130,000 clones, around 72% found once. Germline V gives CDR1 KGHSH, CDR2 LQKENI. The V end lost 0 bases, the J end lost 2 bases, and 9 bases lay between the germline ends. The length of the CDR3 is 15 residues. Findings of the study overall: Most TCR beta V segments were productive about 87% or about 30% of the time in an earlier analysis. Investigators reported 164 TCR beta chains as tied to cytomegalovirus. Reports indicate that TCR beta sequences accurately predicted the HLA-A and HLA-B alleles of most subjects. Differences between HLA loci emerged in a later analysis of TCR association rates, with DRB1 most and HLA-C fewest.

In regard to this clone: What it recognizes is unknown.

The sample was PBMCs. The receptor comes from a woman in her forties in good health and CMV-seronegative. The chain recombines TRBV18 with TRBJ2-3; D might be TRBD1 (5 bases). CDR3 sequence reads: CASSPPTVYTDTQYF. The CDR3 nucleotides are TGTGCCAGCTCACCACCGACAGTATACACAGATACGCAGTATTTT.